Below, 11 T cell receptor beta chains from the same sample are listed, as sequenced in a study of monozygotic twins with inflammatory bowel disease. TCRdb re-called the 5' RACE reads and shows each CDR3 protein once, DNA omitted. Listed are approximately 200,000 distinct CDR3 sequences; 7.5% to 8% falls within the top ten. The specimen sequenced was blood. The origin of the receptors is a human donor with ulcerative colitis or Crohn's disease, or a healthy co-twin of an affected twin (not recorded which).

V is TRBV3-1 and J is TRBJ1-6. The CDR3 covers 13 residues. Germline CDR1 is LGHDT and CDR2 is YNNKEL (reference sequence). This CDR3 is CASSQDFNSPLHF.

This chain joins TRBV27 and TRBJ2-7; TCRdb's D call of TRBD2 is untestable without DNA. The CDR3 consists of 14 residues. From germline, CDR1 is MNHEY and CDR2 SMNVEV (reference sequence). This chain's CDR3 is CASSHSGTFYDQYF.

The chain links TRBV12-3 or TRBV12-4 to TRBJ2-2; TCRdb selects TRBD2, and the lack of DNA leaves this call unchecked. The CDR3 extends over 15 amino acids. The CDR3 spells CASTLWEGNTGELFF.

CDR3 loop: CASSQRLGQGYNSPLHF. J is TRBJ1-6 and V is TRBV3-1; as DNA is missing, the TRBD1 call by TCRdb cannot be tested. Germline V lookup: CDR1 LGHDT, CDR2 YNNKEL (reference sequence). The length of the CDR3 is 17 residues. The full variable domain, its missing parts supplied by reference TRBV3-1 and TRBJ1-6, is DTAVSQTPKYLVTQMGNDKSIKCEQNLGHDTMYWYKQDSKKFLKIMFSYNNKELIINETVPNRFSPKSPDKAHLNLHINSLELGDSAVYFCASSQRLGQGYNSPLHFGNGTRLTVT.

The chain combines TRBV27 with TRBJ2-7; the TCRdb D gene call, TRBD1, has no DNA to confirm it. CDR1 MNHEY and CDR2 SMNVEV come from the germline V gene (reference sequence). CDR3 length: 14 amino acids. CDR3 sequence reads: CASSSGGFSYEQYF.

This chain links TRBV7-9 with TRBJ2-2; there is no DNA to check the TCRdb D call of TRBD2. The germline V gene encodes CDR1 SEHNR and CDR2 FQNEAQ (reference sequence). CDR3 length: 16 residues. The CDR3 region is CASSLASGRIDGELFF.

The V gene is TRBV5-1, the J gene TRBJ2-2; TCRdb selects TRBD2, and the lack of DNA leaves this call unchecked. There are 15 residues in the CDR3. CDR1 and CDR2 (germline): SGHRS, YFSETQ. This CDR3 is CASSPRVDPTGELFF.

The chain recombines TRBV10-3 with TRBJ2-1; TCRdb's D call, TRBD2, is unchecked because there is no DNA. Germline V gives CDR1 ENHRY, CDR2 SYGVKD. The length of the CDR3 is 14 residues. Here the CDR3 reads CAISQKGPANEQFF.

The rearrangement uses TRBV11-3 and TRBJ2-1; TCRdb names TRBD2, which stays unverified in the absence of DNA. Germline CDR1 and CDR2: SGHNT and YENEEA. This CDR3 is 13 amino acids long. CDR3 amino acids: CASSLSSGREQFF.

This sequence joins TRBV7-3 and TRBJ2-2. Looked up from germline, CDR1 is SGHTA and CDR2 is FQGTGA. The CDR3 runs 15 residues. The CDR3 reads CASSLQAYYTGELFF.

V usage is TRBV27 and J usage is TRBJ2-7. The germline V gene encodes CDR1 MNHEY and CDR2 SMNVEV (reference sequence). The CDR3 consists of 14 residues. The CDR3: CASSSLRSTYEQYF.